This is a list of T cell receptor beta chains from one sample in a study of glioma-infiltrating T cells after dendritic cell vaccination. Sequencing used immunoSEQ multiplex PCR; TCRdb keeps in-frame clones, though not all of them. Here the sample spans over 65,000 clones, 85% being singletons. This specimen was blood, taken after dendritic cell vaccination. These receptors originate from a human donor with glioblastoma. Each CDR3 is given with its conserved first and last residue.

j_gene	v_gene	CDR3aa
TRBJ2-1	TRBV16	CASSLEGAVRNNEQFF
TRBJ2-3	TRBV9	CASSVGTSGVSDTQYF
TRBJ1-5	TRBV2	CASKPGQVPGEAEQPQHF
TRBJ2-3	TRBV9	CASSAPRRDGTDTQYF
TRBJ2-2	TRBV6-5	CASSHGQANTGELFF
TRBJ2-7	TRBV7-8	CASSLWDTLEQYF
TRBJ2-2	TRBV25-1	CASSEPISDSLTGELFF
TRBJ1-4	TRBV2	CASNSQRGGEKLFF
TRBJ2-3	TRBV11-3	CASSLEAGNTDTQYF
TRBJ2-7	TRBV11-2	CASSLSSGSIYEQYF
TRBJ2-1	TRBV6-1	CASRADRGGYNEQFF
TRBJ2-1	TRBV6-5	CASSYSGGGRRNEQFF
TRBJ2-7	TRBV7-2	CASSFYAGGSYEQYF
TRBJ2-1	TRBV6-4	CASSDLAGTSYNEQFF
TRBJ2-7	TRBV10-2	CASWGQLKAGGPYEQYF
TRBJ1-6	TRBV6-5	CASRPGTPRSPLHF